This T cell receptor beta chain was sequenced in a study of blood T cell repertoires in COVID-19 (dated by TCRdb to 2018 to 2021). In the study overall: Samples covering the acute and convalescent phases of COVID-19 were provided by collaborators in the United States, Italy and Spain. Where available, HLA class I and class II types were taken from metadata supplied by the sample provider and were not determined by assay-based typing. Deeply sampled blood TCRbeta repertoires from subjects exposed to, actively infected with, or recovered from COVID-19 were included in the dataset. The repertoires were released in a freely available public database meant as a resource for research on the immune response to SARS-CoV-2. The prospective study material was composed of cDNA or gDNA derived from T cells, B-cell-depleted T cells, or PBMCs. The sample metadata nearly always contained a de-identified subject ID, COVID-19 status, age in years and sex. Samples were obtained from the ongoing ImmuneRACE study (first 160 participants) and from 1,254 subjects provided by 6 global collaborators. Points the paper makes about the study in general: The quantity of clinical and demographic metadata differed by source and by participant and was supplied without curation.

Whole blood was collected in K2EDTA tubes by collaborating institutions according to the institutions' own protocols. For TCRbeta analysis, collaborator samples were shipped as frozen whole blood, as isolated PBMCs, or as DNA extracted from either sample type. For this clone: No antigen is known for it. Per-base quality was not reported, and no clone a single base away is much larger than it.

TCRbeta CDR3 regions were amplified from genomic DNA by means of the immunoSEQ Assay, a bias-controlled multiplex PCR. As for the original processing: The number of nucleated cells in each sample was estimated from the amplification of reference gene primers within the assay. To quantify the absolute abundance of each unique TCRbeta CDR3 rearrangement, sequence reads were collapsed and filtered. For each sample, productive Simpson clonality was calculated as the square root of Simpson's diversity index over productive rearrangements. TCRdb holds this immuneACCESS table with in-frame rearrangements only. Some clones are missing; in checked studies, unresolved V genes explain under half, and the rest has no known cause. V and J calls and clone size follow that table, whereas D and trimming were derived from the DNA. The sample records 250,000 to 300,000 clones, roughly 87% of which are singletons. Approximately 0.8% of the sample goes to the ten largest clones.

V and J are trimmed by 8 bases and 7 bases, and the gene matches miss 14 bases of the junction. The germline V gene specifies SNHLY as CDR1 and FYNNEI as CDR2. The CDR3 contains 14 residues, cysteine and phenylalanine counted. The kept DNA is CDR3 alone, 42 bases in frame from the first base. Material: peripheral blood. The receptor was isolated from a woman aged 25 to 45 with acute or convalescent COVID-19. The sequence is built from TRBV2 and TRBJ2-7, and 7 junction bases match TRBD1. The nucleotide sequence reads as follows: TGTGCCAGCTCAAGGACAGGTGTCTCCTGGGAGCAGTACTTC. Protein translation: CASSRTGVSWEQYF.